The 21 T cell receptor beta chains below come from one sample, sequenced in a study of OX40 agonist ivuxolimab in advanced cancers. Libraries were prepared by immunoSEQ multiplex PCR; TCRdb keeps only in-frame clonotypes and omits some of them. The table has about 79,000 clones, about 91% seen once. The starting material was CD4+ or CD8+ T cells sorted from blood, obtained in a trial of the OX40 agonist ivuxolimab. The receptors come from an adult with an advanced solid tumor such as melanoma, head and neck, liver or kidney cancer.

This chain links TRBV7-9 with TRBJ2-2; D ambiguous. Trimming left V 5 bases short and J 2 bases short, with 9 bases between. Germline V gene sequence: CDR1 SEHNR, CDR2 FQNEAQ (reference sequence). This CDR3 comprises 14 residues. Written as DNA, the CDR3 is TGTGCCAGCAGCCCGCGACTTAACACCGGGGAGCTGTTTTTT. The encoded protein is CASSPRLNTGELFF.

This chain connects TRBV27 to TRBJ1-1; D might be TRBD1 (5 bases). From germline, CDR1 is MNHEY and CDR2 SMNVEV (reference sequence). V dropped 2 bases and J dropped 9 bases, with 16 bases sitting between them. The CDR3 is 14 residues long. The CDR3 DNA follows: TGTGCCAGCAGTTTACTAGGGGTAGAGGGGAAAGCTTTCTTT. Protein product: CASSLLGVEGKAFF.

This chain links TRBV6-1 with TRBJ1-5; D is possibly TRBD1 (6 bases). Germline V CDR1 and CDR2: MNHNS, SASEGT. V was shortened by 7 bases and J by 2 bases, with 12 bases between the two germline ends. The CDR3 runs 14 residues. The CDR3 here is CASNVNRGNQPQHF. The CDR3 DNA reads as TGTGCCAGCAATGTCAACAGGGGCAATCAGCCCCAGCATTTT.

CDR3 in DNA: TGTGCCAGCAGCTTGGTGAAGGGCATGGTAGATACGCAGTATTTT. Protein: CASSLVKGMVDTQYF. The chain employs TRBV7-9 and TRBJ2-3; D unclear. Looked up from germline, CDR1 is SEHNR and CDR2 is FQNEAQ (reference sequence). The CDR3 has 15 amino acids. Trimming removed 3 bases from V and 5 bases from J, with 15 bases in between.

The chain employs TRBV18 and TRBJ2-3; D not resolved. The CDR3 has 13 residues. V was cut by 3 bases and J by 2 bases, with 6 bases left in between. Germline V CDR1 and CDR2: KGHSH, LQKENI. The CDR3 reads CASSPGFTDTQYF. DNA for the CDR3: TGTGCCAGCTCACCGGGGTTCACAGATACGCAGTATTTT.

V usage is TRBV28 and J usage is TRBJ1-1, with TRBD1 identical over 9 bases. The CDR3 consists of 18 residues. Germline CDR1 MDHEN, CDR2 SYDVKM. V lost 4 bases to trimming and J lost 5 bases; unmatched junction nucleotides: 17. DNA of the CDR3: TGTGCCAGCAGTTACCCACTCGCCTTACAGGGGGCGCGGACTGAAGCTTTCTTT. Translating gives CASSYPLALQGARTEAFF.

This chain joins TRBV19 and TRBJ2-5, with a tentative D call TRBD2 (6 bases). V lost 4 bases to trimming and J lost 5 bases, with 11 bases between them. This CDR3 is built from 13 residues. The germline CDR1 and CDR2 sequences are LNHDA and SQIVND (reference sequence). This chain's CDR3 is CASSTIRGETQYF. For the CDR3, the DNA is TGTGCCAGTAGTACCATCCGGGGGGAGACCCAGTACTTC.

The rearrangement joins TRBV21-1 to TRBJ2-7; TRBD1 is the table's D call, not checked against the DNA. TRBV21-1 is annotated as a pseudogene. CDR3 length: 18 residues. CDR3 bases: TGTGCCAGCAGCAAAGTCCTCGAAAACAGGCGGAGACACTACGAGCAGTACTTC. Amino acids: CASSKVLENRRRHYEQYF.

The V call is TRBV10-3, the J call TRBJ2-6; D is possibly TRBD1 or TRBD2 (5 bases each). Trimming cost V 7 bases and J 3 bases, with 7 bases left between them. The CDR3 has 13 residues. In germline, CDR1 is ENHRY, CDR2 SYGVKD. This CDR3 is CAIMGVGANVLTF. CDR3 DNA sequence: TGTGCCATCATGGGGGTTGGGGCCAACGTCCTGACTTTC.

In its sample, this clone was seen once. The V and J genes are TRBV5-1 and TRBJ2-3, with 8 bases identical to TRBD1. The V and J ends lost 5 bases and 0 bases, in that order; junction bases with no gene match: 8. CDR1 is SGHRS, CDR2 YFSETQ, per germline. This CDR3 contains 16 residues. CDR3 in amino acids: CASRPVRDRSTDTQYF. Written as DNA, the CDR3 is TGCGCCAGCAGACCCGTTCGGGACAGGAGCACAGATACGCAGTATTTT.

The CDR3 DNA sequence: TGTGCCAGCTCACCAAGAGCCACGGGCTATGGCTACACCTTC. This translates into CASSPRATGYGYTF. This chain joins TRBV18 and TRBJ1-2; no clear D. The CDR3 is 14 residues long. Trimming removed 2 bases from V and 4 bases from J, with 11 bases in between. Germline V CDR1 and CDR2: KGHSH, LQKENI.

J is TRBJ1-5 and V is TRBV5-1; a weak D match, TRBD1 (6 bases). The CDR3 runs to 15 residues. Trimming took 0 bases from V and 2 from J, leaving 9 bases between them. Germline-derived CDR1 and CDR2 are SGHRS and YFSETQ. CDR3 DNA: TGCGCCAGCAGCTTGGGGGGGCATGGCAATCAGCCCCAGCATTTT. Amino acid sequence: CASSLGGHGNQPQHF.

DNA of the CDR3: TGTGCCACCAGCAGAGGAGGGACTACCGGGGAGCTGTTTTTT. Translated, it gives CATSRGGTTGELFF. V usage is TRBV15 and J usage is TRBJ2-2, with a possible D match to TRBD2 (6 bases). Trimming shortened V by 1 base and J by 5 bases, and 8 bases separated the two germline ends. Germline V lookup: CDR1 LNHNV, CDR2 YYDKDF (reference sequence). CDR3 length equals 14 residues.

The chain links TRBV5-1 to TRBJ2-3; no reliable D call. Germline loops: CDR1 SGHRS, CDR2 YFSETQ. Trimming removed 6 bases at V and 6 bases at J, with 14 bases between. This CDR3 contains 13 residues. CDR3 sequence reads: CASTPGLGDTQYF. In DNA form, the CDR3 reads TGCGCCAGCACCCCTGGGCTGGGGGATACGCAGTATTTT.

The V gene is TRBV5-1, the J gene TRBJ2-2; tentatively, D is TRBD1 (5 bases). The V end was cut by 5 bases, the J end by 6 bases, with 11 bases between. The CDR3 has 13 amino acids. Germline values: CDR1 SGHRS, CDR2 YFSETQ. DNA for the CDR3: TGCGCCAGCAGTTCAAGGACATCCGGGGAGCTGTTTTTT. Protein product: CASSSRTSGELFF.

J is TRBJ2-7 and V is TRBV27, with 8 bases fitting TRBD2. Germline lookup yields CDR1 MNHEY and CDR2 SMNVEV (reference sequence). The CDR3 loop spans 16 amino acids. V was pared by 0 bases and J by 7 bases, with 11 bases of the junction left unmatched. The CDR3 is CASSLSGIAGSGEQYF. CDR3 coding DNA: TGTGCCAGCAGTTTATCGGGGATAGCGGGGTCCGGGGAGCAGTACTTC.

V usage is TRBV15 and J usage is TRBJ1-2, with a possible D match to TRBD1 (5 bases). The ends were cut back, 5 bases at V and 7 bases at J, with 20 bases in the middle. Germline assignment: CDR1 LNHNV and CDR2 YYDKDF (reference sequence). This CDR3 region has 15 residues. The chain's CDR3 is CATSGQGGSVFGYTF. CDR3 in DNA: TGTGCCACCAGCGGGCAGGGAGGCAGCGTCTTTGGCTACACCTTC. Combining the CDR3 with reference TRBV15 and TRBJ1-2 gives the whole variable domain DAMVIQNPRYQVTQFGKPVTLSCSQTLNHNVMYWYQQKSSQAPKLLFHYYDKDFNNEADTPDNFQSRRPNTSFCFLDIRSPGLGDTAMYLCATSGQGGSVFGYTFGSGTRLTVV.

The chain employs TRBV19 and TRBJ2-5; perhaps TRBD1 as D (5 bases). V gave up 0 bases and J gave up 0 bases, with 11 bases separating them. Germline values: CDR1 LNHDA, CDR2 SQIVND (reference sequence). The CDR3 has 16 residues. DNA of the CDR3: TGTGCCAGTAGTATAGAGTTCGCGACAGACCAAGAGACCCAGTACTTC. Translated: CASSIEFATDQETQYF.

The V and J genes are TRBV5-1 and TRBJ2-3; tentatively, D is TRBD2 (5 bases). The CDR3 covers 16 residues. V lost 0 bases to trimming and J lost 3 bases, with 14 bases between them. Germline V gives CDR1 SGHRS, CDR2 YFSETQ. CDR3 in DNA: TGCGCCAGCAGCTTGGCTCCGGGCCTAGCTACAGATACGCAGTATTTT. Amino acids: CASSLAPGLATDTQYF.

The rearrangement uses TRBV6-1 and TRBJ1-3; D gene uncertain. CDR3 length equals 16 residues. The V gene lost 4 bases and the J gene lost 0 bases, with 13 bases spanning the gap. Germline CDR1 and CDR2: MNHNS and SASEGT. The CDR3: CASSASQANSGNTIYF. The DNA for the CDR3 is TGTGCCAGCAGTGCATCCCAGGCGAACTCTGGAAACACCATATATTTT.

The chain uses TRBV11-2 and TRBJ1-3; 7 bases align to TRBD1. Germline-derived CDR1 and CDR2 are SGHAT and FQNNGV. The CDR3 consists of 15 residues. After removal of 5 bases from V and 2 bases from J, the junction contained 6 bases not matched to a gene. The CDR3, as DNA: TGTGCCAGCAGCACACAGGGGTCTGCTGGAAACACCATATATTTT. Protein sequence: CASSTQGSAGNTIYF. Filled out from reference TRBV11-2 and TRBJ1-3, the complete variable domain reads EAGVAQSPRYKIIEKRQSVAFWCNPISGHATLYWYQQILGQGPKLLIQFQNNGVVDDSQLPKDRFSAERLKGVDSTLKIQPAKLEDSAVYLCASSTQGSAGNTIYFGEGSWLTVV.